This TCR beta chain was retrieved from a study of T cells after yellow fever vaccination. Points from the study as a whole: The booster saw the reappearance of most primary-vaccination clones (approximately 96% CD4, roughly 90% CD8).

Trimming left V 5 bases short and J 10 bases short, with 18 bases between. The CDR3 is 14 residues long. Germline lookup yields CDR1 SEHNR and CDR2 FQNEAQ (reference sequence). TCRdb used MiXCR to reprocess the 5' RACE reads, holding one entry per CDR3 protein. The top ten clones hold approximately 43% of a sample with 100,000 to 150,000 distinct CDR3 sequences, approximately 14% of them seen once. A word on this clonotype: The antigen is undetermined.

This specimen was CD8+ T cells sorted from PBMCs, taken 5 days after the yellow fever booster vaccination. The V and J genes are TRBV7-9 and TRBJ2-1; TRBD1 is a possible D gene (5 bases). The source of this sequence is a man aged 18 to 29 who received the YFV17D yellow fever vaccine. The chain's CDR3 is CASSPPQGALEQFF. CDR3 in DNA: TGTGCCAGCAGCCCCCCCCAAGGGGCTTTAGAGCAGTTCTTC. Full variable domain (rest looked up from reference TRBV7-9 and TRBJ2-1): DTGVSQNPRHKITKRGQNVTFRCDPISEHNRLYWYRQTLGQGPEFLTYFQNEAQLEKSRLLSDRFSAERPKGSFSTLEIQRTEQGDSAMYLCASSPPQGALEQFFGPGTRLTVL.